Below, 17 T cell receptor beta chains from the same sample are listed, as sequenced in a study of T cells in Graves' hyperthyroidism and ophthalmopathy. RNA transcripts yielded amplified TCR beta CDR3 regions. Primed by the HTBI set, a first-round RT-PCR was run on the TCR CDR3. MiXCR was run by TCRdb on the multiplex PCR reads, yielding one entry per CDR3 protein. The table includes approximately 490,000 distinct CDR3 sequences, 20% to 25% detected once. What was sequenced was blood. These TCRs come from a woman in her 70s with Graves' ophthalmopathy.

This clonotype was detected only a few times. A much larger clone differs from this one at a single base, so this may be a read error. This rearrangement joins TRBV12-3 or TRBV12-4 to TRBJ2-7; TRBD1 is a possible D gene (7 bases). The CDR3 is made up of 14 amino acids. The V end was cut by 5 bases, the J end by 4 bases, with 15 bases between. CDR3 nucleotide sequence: TGTGCCAGCAGTGCGGGACAGAGGGGATACGAGCAGTACTTC. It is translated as CASSAGQRGYEQYF.

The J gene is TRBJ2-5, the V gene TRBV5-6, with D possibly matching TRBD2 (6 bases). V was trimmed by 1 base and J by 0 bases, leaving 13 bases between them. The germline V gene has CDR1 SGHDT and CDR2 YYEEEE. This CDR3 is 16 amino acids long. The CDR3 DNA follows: TGTGCCAGCAGCTTGCTTGAGGGAGGCGACCAAGAGACCCAGTACTTC. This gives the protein CASSLLEGGDQETQYF.

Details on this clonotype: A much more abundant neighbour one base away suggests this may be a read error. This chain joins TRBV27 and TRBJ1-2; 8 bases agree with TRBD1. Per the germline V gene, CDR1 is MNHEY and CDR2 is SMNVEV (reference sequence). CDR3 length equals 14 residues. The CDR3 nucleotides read TGTACCAGCAGTCAAGGACAGGGAGTCCATGGCTACACCTTC. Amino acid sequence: CTSSQGQGVHGYTF.

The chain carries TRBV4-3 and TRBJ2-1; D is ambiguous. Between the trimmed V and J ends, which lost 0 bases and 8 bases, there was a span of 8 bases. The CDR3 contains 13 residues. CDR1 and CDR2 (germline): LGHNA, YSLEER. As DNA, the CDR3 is TGCGCCAGCAGCCAAGACGGACGGTATGAGCAGTTCTTC. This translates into CASSQDGRYEQFF.

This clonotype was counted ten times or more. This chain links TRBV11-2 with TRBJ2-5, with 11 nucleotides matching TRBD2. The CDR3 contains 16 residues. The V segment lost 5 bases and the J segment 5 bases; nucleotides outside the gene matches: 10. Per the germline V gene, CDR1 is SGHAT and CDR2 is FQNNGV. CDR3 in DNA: TGTGCCAGCAGCAAAGGGACTAGCGGCAAAAGCGAGACCCAGTACTTC. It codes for CASSKGTSGKSETQYF.

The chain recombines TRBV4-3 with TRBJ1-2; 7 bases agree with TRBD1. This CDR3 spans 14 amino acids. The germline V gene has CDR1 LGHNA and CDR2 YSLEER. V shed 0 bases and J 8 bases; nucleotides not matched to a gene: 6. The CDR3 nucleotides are TGCGCCAGCAGCCAAGATCGGGACAGCGGCGGCTACACCTTC. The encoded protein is CASSQDRDSGGYTF.

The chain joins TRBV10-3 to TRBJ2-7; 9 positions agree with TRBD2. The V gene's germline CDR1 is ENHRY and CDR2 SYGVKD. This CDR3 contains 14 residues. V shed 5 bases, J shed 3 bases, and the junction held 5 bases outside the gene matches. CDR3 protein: CAISTSGFIYEQYF. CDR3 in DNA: TGTGCCATCAGTACTAGCGGGTTTATCTACGAGCAGTACTTC.

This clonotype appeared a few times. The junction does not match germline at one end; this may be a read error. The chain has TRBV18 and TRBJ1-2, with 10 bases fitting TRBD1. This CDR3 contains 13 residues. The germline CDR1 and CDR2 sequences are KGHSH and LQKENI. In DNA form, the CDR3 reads TGTGCCAGCTCACCAGGGTCCGGACAGGGGGTTGCCTTC. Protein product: CASSPGSGQGVAF.

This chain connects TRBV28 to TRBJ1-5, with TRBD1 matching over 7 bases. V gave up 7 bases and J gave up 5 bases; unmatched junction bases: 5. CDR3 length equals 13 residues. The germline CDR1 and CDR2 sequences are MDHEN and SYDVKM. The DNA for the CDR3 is TGTGCCAGCATGAGGACAGGATATCAGCCCCAGCATTTT. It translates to CASMRTGYQPQHF.

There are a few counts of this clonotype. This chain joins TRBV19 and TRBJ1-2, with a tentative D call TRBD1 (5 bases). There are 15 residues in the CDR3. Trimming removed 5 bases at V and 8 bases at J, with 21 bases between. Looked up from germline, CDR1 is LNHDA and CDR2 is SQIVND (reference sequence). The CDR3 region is CASSPPPGSGAGYTF. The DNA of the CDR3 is TGTGCCAGTAGTCCCCCCCCAGGTTCTGGGGCCGGCTACACCTTC. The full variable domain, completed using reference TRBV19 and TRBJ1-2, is DGGITQSPKYLFRKEGQNVTLSCEQNLNHDAMYWYRQDPGQGLRLIYYSQIVNDFQKGDIAEGYSVSREKKESFPLTVTSAQKNPTAFYLCASSPPPGSGAGYTFGSGTRLTVV.

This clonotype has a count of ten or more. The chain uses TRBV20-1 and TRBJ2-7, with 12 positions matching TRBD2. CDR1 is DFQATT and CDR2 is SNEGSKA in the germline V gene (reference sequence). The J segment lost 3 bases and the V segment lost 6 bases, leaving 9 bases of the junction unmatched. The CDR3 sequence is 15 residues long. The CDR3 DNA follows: TGCAGTGCGGGAACTAGCGGGAGGCCGGGCTACGAGCAGTACTTC. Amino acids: CSAGTSGRPGYEQYF.

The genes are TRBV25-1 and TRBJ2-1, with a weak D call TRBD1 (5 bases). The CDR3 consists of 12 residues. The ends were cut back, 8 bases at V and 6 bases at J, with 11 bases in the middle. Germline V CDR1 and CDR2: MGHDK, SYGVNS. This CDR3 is CASARVSNEQFF. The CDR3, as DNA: TGTGCCAGCGCCAGGGTTTCCAATGAGCAGTTCTTC.

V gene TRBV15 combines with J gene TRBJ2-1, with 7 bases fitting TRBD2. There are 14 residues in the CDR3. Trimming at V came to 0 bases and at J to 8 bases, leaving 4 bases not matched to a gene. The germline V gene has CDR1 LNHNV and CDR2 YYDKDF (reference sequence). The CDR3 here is CATSREGLRDEQFF. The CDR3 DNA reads TGTGCCACCAGCAGAGAGGGACTACGGGATGAGCAGTTCTTC.

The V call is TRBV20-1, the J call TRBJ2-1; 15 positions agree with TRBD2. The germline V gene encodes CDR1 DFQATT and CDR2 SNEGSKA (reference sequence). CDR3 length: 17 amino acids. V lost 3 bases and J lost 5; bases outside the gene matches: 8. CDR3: CSASQPGLAGGNNEQFF. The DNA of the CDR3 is TGCAGTGCTAGTCAACCGGGACTAGCGGGAGGCAACAATGAGCAGTTCTTC.

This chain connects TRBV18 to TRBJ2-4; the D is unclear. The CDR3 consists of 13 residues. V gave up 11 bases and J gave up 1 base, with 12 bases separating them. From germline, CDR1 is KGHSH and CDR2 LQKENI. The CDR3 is CASATGAKNIQYF. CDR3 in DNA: TGTGCCTCCGCCACCGGGGCCAAAAACATTCAGTACTTC.

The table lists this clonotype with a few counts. The CDR3 spells CASSAAAASQETQYF. The CDR3 DNA follows: TGTGCCAGTAGTGCCGCAGCGGCTAGCCAAGAGACCCAGTACTTC. The chain links TRBV19 to TRBJ2-5; D might be TRBD2 (5 bases). Germline CDR1 is LNHDA and CDR2 is SQIVND (reference sequence). The CDR3 is made up of 15 amino acids. Trimming shortened V by 5 bases and J by 1 base, and 14 bases separated the two germline ends.

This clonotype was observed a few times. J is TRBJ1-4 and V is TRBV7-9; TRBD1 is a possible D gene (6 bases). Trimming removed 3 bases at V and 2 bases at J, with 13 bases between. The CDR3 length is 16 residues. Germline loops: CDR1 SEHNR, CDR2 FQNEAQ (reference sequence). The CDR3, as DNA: TGTGCCAGCAGCTTGGGCACAGGGCCCACTAATGAAAAACTGTTTTTT. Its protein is CASSLGTGPTNEKLFF.